This T cell receptor (beta chain) was identified in a study of blood T cell repertoires in COVID-19. Study-wide context: Sites in the United States, Italy and Spain provided acute and convalescent COVID-19 samples. T cells, B-cell-depleted T cells, or PBMCs supplied cDNA or gDNA.

V dropped 5 bases and J dropped 0 bases, with 8 bases sitting between them. The CDR3 is made up of 14 amino acids. Germline V gene lookup returns CDR1 KGHDR and CDR2 SFDVKD. As originally analysed: Reference gene primers were amplified, and this amplification served to estimate nucleated cell counts. The repertoire was sequenced with immunoSEQ multiplex PCR; TCRdb's copy has only in-frame clones and lacks some. Clone size and V and J calls were adopted from that table, with D and trimming inferred from the DNA. The sample contains 15,000 or so clones, approximately 82% of which appear only once. This rearrangement joins TRBV24-1 to TRBJ2-3, with a tentative D call TRBD2 (5 bases). The TCR originated in a man in his forties with active or convalescent COVID-19. Sequencing input: peripheral blood. CDR3: CATSGTASTDTQYF. CDR3 DNA sequence: TGTGCCACCAGTGGGACTGCTAGCACAGATACGCAGTATTTT.